The 16 T cell receptor beta chains presented below share a single source sample, sequenced in a study of CXCR3-negative and CXCR3-positive naive CD8 T cells. TRB cDNA was prepared as libraries by UMI-labeled 5' RACE. TCRdb reprocessed the 5' RACE reads, keeping one entry per CDR3 protein, no DNA. This table lists some 130,000 distinct CDR3 sequences. Source material: naive CXCR3- CD8+ T cells from blood. Noted subset: CD45RO-CCR7+CD27+CD95- naive CD8+ T cells lacking CXCR3 (TNR3-). The receptors derive from a human donor in good health. Some clones in this sample may be carry-over from other donors' samples.

V gene TRBV6-4 combines with J gene TRBJ2-2; the D gene TCRdb calls, TRBD2, cannot be checked with no DNA. The V gene's germline CDR1 is MRHNA and CDR2 SNTAGT. CDR3 size: 15 residues. The CDR3 loop is CASRKSGGDTGELFF.

This chain links TRBV5-5 with TRBJ2-1; TCRdb designates TRBD2, a call that cannot be tested without DNA. Germline CDR1 is SGHKS and CDR2 is YYEKEE (reference sequence). There are 16 residues in the CDR3. This chain's CDR3 is CASSFGTSGGYNEQFF. Variable domain in full (rest from reference TRBV5-5 and TRBJ2-1): DAGVTQSPTHLIKTRGQQVTLRCSPISGHKSVSWYQQVLGQGPQFIFQYYEKEERGRGNFPDRFSARQFPNYSSELNVNALLLGDSALYLCASSFGTSGGYNEQFFGPGTRLTVL.

The rearrangement uses TRBV6-5 and TRBJ2-2; as DNA is missing, the TRBD1 call by TCRdb cannot be tested. The CDR3 extends over 17 amino acids. Germline V gene sequence: CDR1 MNHEY, CDR2 SVGAGI. CDR3: CASISVGEQGTPGELFF.

The V and J genes are TRBV29-1 and TRBJ1-2; the TRBD1 assignment by TCRdb is unverifiable without DNA. The germline V gene has CDR1 SQVTM and CDR2 ANQGSEA. There are 16 residues in the CDR3. CDR3: CSVEDGVTGRDYGYTF.

V and J are TRBV7-8 and TRBJ2-7; with no DNA, the TCRdb D assignment of TRBD1 cannot be verified. CDR1 and CDR2 from the germline V gene are SGHVS and FQNEAQ. The CDR3 covers 14 residues. Here the CDR3 reads CASSAPGAPYEQYF.

The chain links TRBV28 to TRBJ2-7; the TRBD1 assignment by TCRdb is unverifiable without DNA. Germline V gene data show CDR1 as MDHEN and CDR2 as SYDVKM. The CDR3 loop spans 14 amino acids. CDR3 residues: CASSPYRGVYEQYF.

The genes are TRBV20-1 and TRBJ2-3; TCRdb proposes TRBD1, but this gene call is untestable without DNA. The CDR3 is made up of 14 amino acids. CDR1 is DFQATT and CDR2 is SNEGSKA in the germline V gene (reference sequence). CDR3 amino acids: CSARDPGTTDTQYF.

The rearrangement joins TRBV2 to TRBJ2-7. The CDR3 consists of 12 residues. Germline CDR1 and CDR2: SNHLY and FYNNEI. The CDR3 loop is CASSNLSYEQYF.

This chain uses TRBV2 with TRBJ2-7; TCRdb returns TRBD1, unconfirmable since there is no DNA. The CDR3 is 14 amino acids. Germline assignment: CDR1 SNHLY and CDR2 FYNNEI. CDR3 sequence: CASSTGPETYEQYF.

The rearrangement uses TRBV29-1 and TRBJ2-2; TCRdb's assignment of TRBD2 cannot be checked, as there is no DNA. Per germline, CDR1 SQVTM and CDR2 ANQGSEA. This CDR3 is built from 14 residues. CDR3 residues: CSVGSGGTTGELFF.

The chain is built from TRBV3-1 and TRBJ2-5; TCRdb reports TRBD2, a call that lacks DNA to check it against. Germline V CDR1 and CDR2: LGHDT, YNNKEL (reference sequence). The CDR3 runs 18 residues. The CDR3 reads CASSPLTEGLAGEETQYF.

The chain uses TRBV7-3 and TRBJ1-1. The CDR3 runs 13 residues. Per germline, CDR1 SGHTA and CDR2 FQGTGA. CDR3 residues: CASSLGITSEAFF.

The chain has TRBV29-1 and TRBJ2-7; TCRdb indicates TRBD1, and absent DNA this call remains unverified. The V gene's germline CDR1 is SQVTM and CDR2 ANQGSEA. The length of the CDR3 is 15 residues. CDR3 residues: CSVEDVTGTTYEQYF.

J is TRBJ2-5 and V is TRBV7-6. Germline V CDR1 and CDR2: SGHVS, FNYEAQ. CDR3 length: 14 amino acids. The CDR3 loop reads CASSLAGFKETQYF.

V gene TRBV6-5 combines with J gene TRBJ2-7; lacking DNA, the TRBD1 call made by TCRdb goes unchecked. The CDR3 has 15 amino acids. Germline V gene data show CDR1 as MNHEY and CDR2 as SVGAGI. This chain's CDR3 is CASSDNSGIPYEQYF.

The rearrangement uses TRBV12-3 or TRBV12-4 and TRBJ2-2; TCRdb picks TRBD2, but there is no DNA to check that call. This CDR3 has 15 residues. Here the CDR3 reads CASSSPGLAPGELFF.